Listed below are T cell receptor beta chains from one sample, sequenced in a study of shared clonotypes between healthy human individuals. TCRdb keeps only in-frame clones here, not all; method: immunoSEQ multiplex PCR. The sample comprises about 590,000 clones, nearly 97% of which are singletons, and about 0.11% rests with the top ten. The material sequenced was naive CD8+ T cells sorted from blood. The receptors shown here come from a woman aged 25 to 39 in good health. Both conserved end residues are part of each CDR3. D genes are given only for firm matches. Clone size, where shown, is once, few, many, or a class for clones that have expanded.

CDR3nt: TGTGCCAGCAGCTTAGTTGTAGGGCCCGTAAACTACGAGCAGTACTTC
CDR3aa: CASSLVVGPVNYEQYF
d_gene: -
j_gene: TRBJ2-7
abundance: -
v_gene: TRBV7-8

CDR3nt: TGTGCCAGCAGTGAAGGGGATGGCCACGAGCAGTACTTC
CDR3aa: CASSEGDGHEQYF
d_gene: -
j_gene: TRBJ2-7
abundance: -
v_gene: TRBV25-1

CDR3nt: TGCGCCAGCAGCCAGGGAAGCGCCTACGAGCAGTACTTC
CDR3aa: CASSQGSAYEQYF
d_gene: -
j_gene: TRBJ2-7
abundance: few
v_gene: TRBV4-1

CDR3nt: TGTGCCAGCAGCTTAGATCTCTTCGAGCAGTACTTC
CDR3aa: CASSLDLFEQYF
d_gene: -
j_gene: TRBJ2-7
abundance: -
v_gene: TRBV7-8

CDR3nt: TGCAGTACCCTAGACGGCCACGAGCAGTACTTC
CDR3aa: CSTLDGHEQYF
d_gene: -
j_gene: TRBJ2-7
abundance: -
v_gene: TRBV20-1

CDR3nt: TGTGCCAGCAGCTCACCGACACCGCTACTCACAGATACGCAGTATTTT
CDR3aa: CASSSPTPLLTDTQYF
d_gene: -
j_gene: TRBJ2-3
abundance: once
v_gene: TRBV5-6

CDR3nt: TGTGCCAGTAGCACCATGACAGGGGGCGCTTATCAGCCCCAGCATTTT
CDR3aa: CASSTMTGGAYQPQHF
d_gene: TRBD1
j_gene: TRBJ1-5
abundance: -
v_gene: TRBV19

CDR3nt: TGTGCCAGCAGCTTAGGCGGTGGAGAGTACTTC
CDR3aa: CASSLGGGEYF
d_gene: -
j_gene: TRBJ2-5
abundance: -
v_gene: TRBV7-8

CDR3nt: TGCGCCAGCATTCTGGGGGTGGGTAGGGATGAGCAGTTCTTC
CDR3aa: CASILGVGRDEQFF
d_gene: -
j_gene: TRBJ2-1
abundance: -
v_gene: TRBV5-1

CDR3nt: TGTGCCGCGACCGCAAGCTCTGGAAACACCATATATTTT
CDR3aa: CAATASSGNTIYF
d_gene: -
j_gene: TRBJ1-3
abundance: -
v_gene: TRBV30

CDR3nt: TGTGCCAGCAGCCAAGGTAGAGCCTACGAGCAGTACTTC
CDR3aa: CASSQGRAYEQYF
d_gene: -
j_gene: TRBJ2-7
abundance: -
v_gene: TRBV2

CDR3nt: TGTGCTAGTGGTGCCGGACTGCACAATGAGCAGTTCTTC
CDR3aa: CASGAGLHNEQFF
d_gene: -
j_gene: TRBJ2-1
abundance: -
v_gene: TRBV12-5

CDR3nt: TGTGCCAGCAGTGGTATTCTCGATGGCTACACCTTC
CDR3aa: CASSGILDGYTF
d_gene: -
j_gene: TRBJ1-2
abundance: few
v_gene: TRBV9

CDR3nt: TGTGCCAGCAGCCAAGCAGGGGCCGCGACAGGGACCGACTCCTACGAGCAGTACTTC
CDR3aa: CASSQAGAATGTDSYEQYF
d_gene: TRBD1
j_gene: TRBJ2-7
abundance: once
v_gene: TRBV4-2

CDR3nt: TGTGCCAGCAGTTCTGAAGCAGATACGCAGTATTTT
CDR3aa: CASSSEADTQYF
d_gene: -
j_gene: TRBJ2-3
abundance: -
v_gene: TRBV25-1

CDR3nt: TGTGCCTGGACAAACAGGGGGAGCACTGAAGCTTTCTTT
CDR3aa: CAWTNRGSTEAFF
d_gene: TRBD1
j_gene: TRBJ1-1
abundance: -
v_gene: TRBV30

CDR3nt: TGTGCCAGCAGTTGGGGGACAGGAGTCCAGTACTTC
CDR3aa: CASSWGTGVQYF
d_gene: TRBD1
j_gene: TRBJ2-5
abundance: -
v_gene: TRBV27

CDR3nt: TGTGCCAGCAGTGAAACTCCCGGGACTAGCGGGAGGACAGATACGCAGTATTTT
CDR3aa: CASSETPGTSGRTDTQYF
d_gene: TRBD2
j_gene: TRBJ2-3
abundance: -
v_gene: TRBV25-1

CDR3nt: TGTGCCAGCAGTTCGGGGACTAGCGGGATACGGGAGACCCAGTACTTC
CDR3aa: CASSSGTSGIRETQYF
d_gene: TRBD2
j_gene: TRBJ2-5
abundance: -
v_gene: TRBV27

CDR3nt: TGTGCCAGCAGCGATCTACAGGGTGGGGAGCAGTACTTC
CDR3aa: CASSDLQGGEQYF
d_gene: -
j_gene: TRBJ2-7
abundance: -
v_gene: TRBV9

CDR3nt: TGTGCCAGCAGCCCCCGTGACAGGGGGATCAATCAGCCCCAGCATTTT
CDR3aa: CASSPRDRGINQPQHF
d_gene: TRBD1
j_gene: TRBJ1-5
abundance: -
v_gene: TRBV7-2

CDR3nt: TGTGCCAGCAGCCAGGGACAGGGGAGCTACGAGCAGTACTTC
CDR3aa: CASSQGQGSYEQYF
d_gene: TRBD1
j_gene: TRBJ2-7
abundance: -
v_gene: TRBV13

CDR3nt: TGCAGCGTTTACGATCAGGGGACCCATCAGCCCCAGCATTTT
CDR3aa: CSVYDQGTHQPQHF
d_gene: -
j_gene: TRBJ1-5
abundance: -
v_gene: TRBV29-1

CDR3nt: TGTGCCAGCAGTTTCACGGGACAGGGTTACAATGAGCAGTTCTTC
CDR3aa: CASSFTGQGYNEQFF
d_gene: TRBD1
j_gene: TRBJ2-1
abundance: once
v_gene: TRBV6-5

CDR3nt: TGTGCCAGCAGCGTCGGACAGGTTTACAATGAGCAGTTCTTC
CDR3aa: CASSVGQVYNEQFF
d_gene: TRBD1
j_gene: TRBJ2-1
abundance: -
v_gene: TRBV7-2

CDR3nt: TGTGCCAGCAGCTTAGGGTCCTCGAGGGCCTCTGGAAACACCATATATTTT
CDR3aa: CASSLGSSRASGNTIYF
d_gene: -
j_gene: TRBJ1-3
abundance: -
v_gene: TRBV5-6

CDR3nt: TGTGCCAGCAGCCGGGAAAGTGAGCAGTTCTTC
CDR3aa: CASSRESEQFF
d_gene: -
j_gene: TRBJ2-1
abundance: -
v_gene: TRBV7-2

CDR3nt: TGTGCCAGCAGCACGGGACTACCTGAGCAGTTCTTC
CDR3aa: CASSTGLPEQFF
d_gene: TRBD2
j_gene: TRBJ2-1
abundance: -
v_gene: TRBV7-8

CDR3nt: TGCGCCAGCAGCCCGACCGGACTAGCGGGAGCGGCAGATACGCAGTATTTT
CDR3aa: CASSPTGLAGAADTQYF
d_gene: TRBD2
j_gene: TRBJ2-3
abundance: -
v_gene: TRBV4-1

CDR3nt: TGTGCCAGCAGTCTTGGCACTGAAGCTTTCTTT
CDR3aa: CASSLGTEAFF
d_gene: -
j_gene: TRBJ1-1
abundance: few
v_gene: TRBV28

CDR3nt: TGTGCCAGCAGCTTGAGAAACGGGCGGGAAGGCACCGGGGAGCTGTTTTTT
CDR3aa: CASSLRNGREGTGELFF
d_gene: -
j_gene: TRBJ2-2
abundance: -
v_gene: TRBV5-6

CDR3nt: TGTGCCAGCAGCGTGAGTAGCGGGAGTTCAGATACGCAGTATTTT
CDR3aa: CASSVSSGSSDTQYF
d_gene: TRBD2
j_gene: TRBJ2-3
abundance: -
v_gene: TRBV9

CDR3nt: TGCAGCGTTGAGGACTTCGAACTCTCTGGGGCCAACGTCCTGACTTTC
CDR3aa: CSVEDFELSGANVLTF
d_gene: -
j_gene: TRBJ2-6
abundance: -
v_gene: TRBV29-1

CDR3nt: TGTGCCAGCAGTGAAACCCGAGAGGGCTACACCTTC
CDR3aa: CASSETREGYTF
d_gene: -
j_gene: TRBJ1-2
abundance: -
v_gene: TRBV2

CDR3nt: TGTGCCACCAAGAGGGGGCCCTACGAGCAGTACTTC
CDR3aa: CATKRGPYEQYF
d_gene: TRBD1
j_gene: TRBJ2-7
abundance: -
v_gene: TRBV4-2

CDR3nt: TGTGCCAGCAGCTTCAGGGAGAATGAGCAGTACTTC
CDR3aa: CASSFRENEQYF
d_gene: -
j_gene: TRBJ2-7
abundance: -
v_gene: TRBV11-2

CDR3nt: TGTGCCAGCGGGGTTGGTAGCACGAGCTCCTACAATGAGCAGTTCTTC
CDR3aa: CASGVGSTSSYNEQFF
d_gene: -
j_gene: TRBJ2-1
abundance: -
v_gene: TRBV2

CDR3nt: TGTGCCAGCAGCCTCCGGGGAAGGTCGGGCTATGGCTACACCTTC
CDR3aa: CASSLRGRSGYGYTF
d_gene: -
j_gene: TRBJ1-2
abundance: -
v_gene: TRBV9

CDR3nt: TGTGCCAGCAGACGACCGGGACAGCAAGAGACCCAGTACTTC
CDR3aa: CASRRPGQQETQYF
d_gene: TRBD1
j_gene: TRBJ2-5
abundance: -
v_gene: TRBV6-5

CDR3nt: TGTGCCAGTAGCGCAGACAGGGATAGCAATCAGCCCCAGCATTTT
CDR3aa: CASSADRDSNQPQHF
d_gene: TRBD1
j_gene: TRBJ1-5
abundance: -
v_gene: TRBV19

CDR3nt: TGCAGCGTCCCCAACCCGGGACAGGGTTTAAATGAGCAGTTCTTC
CDR3aa: CSVPNPGQGLNEQFF
d_gene: TRBD1
j_gene: TRBJ2-1
abundance: -
v_gene: TRBV29-1

CDR3nt: TGTGCCAGCAGGACGACCCGGGACAACTACGAGCAGTACTTC
CDR3aa: CASRTTRDNYEQYF
d_gene: -
j_gene: TRBJ2-7
abundance: -
v_gene: TRBV7-9

CDR3nt: TGTGCCAGCAGTTTGGGACTAGCGGGAATGGGCTCCTACAATGAGCAGTTCTTC
CDR3aa: CASSLGLAGMGSYNEQFF
d_gene: TRBD2
j_gene: TRBJ2-1
abundance: -
v_gene: TRBV7-6

CDR3nt: TGTGCCAGCAGACCAGACAGCCCCTACGAGCAGTACTTC
CDR3aa: CASRPDSPYEQYF
d_gene: -
j_gene: TRBJ2-7
abundance: -
v_gene: TRBV7-9

CDR3nt: TGTGCCAGCAGTTACCTAGCGGAATCCTACAATGAGCAGTTCTTC
CDR3aa: CASSYLAESYNEQFF
d_gene: TRBD2
j_gene: TRBJ2-1
abundance: -
v_gene: TRBV28

CDR3nt: TGTGCCAGCAGCGGATCGGGGAAGGGGCAGTACTTC
CDR3aa: CASSGSGKGQYF
d_gene: -
j_gene: TRBJ2-7
abundance: -
v_gene: TRBV13

CDR3nt: TGTGCCAGTCGGACAGCAAACACCGGGGAGCTGTTTTTT
CDR3aa: CASRTANTGELFF
d_gene: -
j_gene: TRBJ2-2
abundance: once
v_gene: TRBV19

CDR3nt: TGTGCCAGCAGCTTAGTGTCTTGGGGGAGTAGTACAGATACGCAGTATTTT
CDR3aa: CASSLVSWGSSTDTQYF
d_gene: -
j_gene: TRBJ2-3
abundance: -
v_gene: TRBV7-8

CDR3nt: TGCGCCAGCATGCCTAGCGGGACTGATACGCAGTATTTT
CDR3aa: CASMPSGTDTQYF
d_gene: TRBD2
j_gene: TRBJ2-3
abundance: -
v_gene: TRBV5-1

CDR3nt: TGTGCCAGTAGTATGGGCGGGATAGGTCAGCCCCAGCATTTT
CDR3aa: CASSMGGIGQPQHF
d_gene: -
j_gene: TRBJ1-5
abundance: -
v_gene: TRBV19

CDR3nt: TGTGCCAGCAGCGTGCATGCAACTAATGAAAAACTGTTTTTT
CDR3aa: CASSVHATNEKLFF
d_gene: -
j_gene: TRBJ1-4
abundance: once
v_gene: TRBV7-9

CDR3nt: TGTGCCAGCAGTTTAGTCGCAGGGGGCCGTGAGCAGTTCTTC
CDR3aa: CASSLVAGGREQFF
d_gene: TRBD1
j_gene: TRBJ2-1
abundance: -
v_gene: TRBV28

CDR3nt: TGTGCCAGCAGCTTAATCCCCGGGATCGAAACCTATGGCTACACCTTC
CDR3aa: CASSLIPGIETYGYTF
d_gene: -
j_gene: TRBJ1-2
abundance: once
v_gene: TRBV7-9